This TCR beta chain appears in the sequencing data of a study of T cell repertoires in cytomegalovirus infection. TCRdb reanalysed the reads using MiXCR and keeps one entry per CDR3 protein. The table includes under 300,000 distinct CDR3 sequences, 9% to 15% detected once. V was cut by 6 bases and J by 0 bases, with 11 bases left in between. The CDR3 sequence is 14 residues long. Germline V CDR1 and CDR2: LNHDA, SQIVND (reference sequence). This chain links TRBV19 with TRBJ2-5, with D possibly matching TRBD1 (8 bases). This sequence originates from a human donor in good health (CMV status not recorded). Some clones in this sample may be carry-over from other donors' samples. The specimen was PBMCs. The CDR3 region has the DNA TGTGCCAGTAGAACAGGGGGGGACCAAGAGACCCAGTACTTC. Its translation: CASRTGGDQETQYF.